The 32 T cell receptor beta chains presented below share a single source sample, sequenced in a study of cytomegalovirus exposure and HLA in healthy donors. The PCR contained 60 Vbeta and 13 Jbeta primers. Here immunoSEQ multiplex PCR was the method, and the copy in TCRdb shows in-frame clones only, minus some. The table shows 100,000 or so clones, with around 80% occurring only once. Specimen: PBMCs. Source of these receptors: a man in his forties in good health and CMV-seropositive.

This clone was observed a single time. The genes are TRBV4-2 and TRBJ1-5, with 7 bases identical to TRBD1. CDR3 length equals 17 residues. Germline V lookup: CDR1 LGHNA, CDR2 YNFKEQ. The J segment lost 1 base and the V segment lost 1 base, leaving 7 bases of the junction unmatched. Here the CDR3 reads CASSQVEMTGSNQPQHF. The CDR3 nucleotides read TGTGCCAGCAGCCAAGTTGAGATGACAGGGAGCAATCAGCCCCAGCATTTT.

This chain uses TRBV28 with TRBJ1-6; 8 nucleotides align to TRBD1. CDR3 length: 14 amino acids. Trimming removed 2 bases from V and 7 bases from J; junction bases left unmatched: 1. The germline CDR1 and CDR2 sequences are MDHEN and SYDVKM. This CDR3 reads CASSLAGGNSPLHF. The CDR3 DNA is TGTGCCAGCAGTTTAGCAGGGGGCAATTCACCCCTCCACTTT.

The rearrangement links TRBV5-4 to TRBJ1-2, with TRBD1 identical over 8 bases. Trimming cost V 4 bases and J 6 bases; bases outside gene matches: 5. The CDR3 spans 13 residues. Germline CDR1 reads SGHNT; CDR2 reads YYREEE (reference sequence). The CDR3 sequence is CASSGTGGDGYTF. CDR3 DNA: TGTGCCAGCAGCGGAACAGGGGGAGATGGCTACACCTTC. The full variable domain, in which reference TRBV5-4 and TRBJ1-2 provide the parts outside the CDR3, is ETGVTQSPTHLIKTRGQQVTLRCSSQSGHNTVSWYQQALGQGPQFIFQYYREEENGRGNFPPRFSGLQFPNYSSELNVNALELDDSALYLCASSGTGGDGYTFGSGTRLTVV.

The chain has TRBV5-1 and TRBJ2-3, with TRBD1 matching 7 bases. V was pared by 3 bases and J by 1 base, with 5 bases of the junction left unmatched. The CDR3 is 15 amino acids. Looked up from germline, CDR1 is SGHRS and CDR2 is YFSETQ. DNA for the CDR3: TGCGCCAGCAGCTCGTCACAGGGGCGCACAGATACGCAGTATTTT. This encodes CASSSSQGRTDTQYF. Using reference TRBV5-1 and TRBJ2-3 for the parts outside the CDR3, the full variable domain is KAGVTQTPRYLIKTRGQQVTLSCSPISGHRSVSWYQQTPGQGLQFLFEYFSETQRNKGNFPGRFSGRQFSNSRSEMNVSTLELGDSALYLCASSSSQGRTDTQYFGPGTRLTVL.

The V call is TRBV6-4, the J call TRBJ2-2, with 7 bases matching TRBD1. With V trimmed by 6 bases and J by 0 bases, 4 bases remained unmatched. Germline CDR1 and CDR2: MRHNA and SNTAGT. The CDR3 spans 15 residues. The CDR3 sequence: CASRGQVANTGELFF. The CDR3 DNA is TGTGCCAGCAGAGGACAGGTCGCGAACACCGGGGAGCTGTTTTTT.

The DNA of the CDR3 is TGTGCCAGCAGTGAATTGGGCGTAGCTTTCTTT. Translating it yields CASSELGVAFF. The V gene is TRBV6-1, the J gene TRBJ1-1, with no clear D. Germline lookup yields CDR1 MNHNS and CDR2 SASEGT. The CDR3 sequence is 11 residues long. Trimming removed 2 bases from V and 10 bases from J, with 8 bases in between.

This clone was picked up one time. V usage is TRBV7-2 and J usage is TRBJ2-7; 16 positions match TRBD2. The CDR3 is 16 residues long. The trim removed 3 bases at V and 9 bases at J, leaving 8 bases unmatched. Germline CDR1 and CDR2: SGHTA and FQGNSA. Here the CDR3 reads CASSFHGTSGRAWQYF. CDR3 bases: TGTGCCAGCAGCTTCCATGGGACTAGCGGGAGGGCCTGGCAGTACTTC.

The J gene is TRBJ2-7, the V gene TRBV6-1, with 9 bases lining up with TRBD2. The length of the CDR3 is 14 residues. Germline V lookup: CDR1 MNHNS, CDR2 SASEGT. The V gene end was trimmed by 7 bases and the J gene end by 4 bases; junction bases not matched to a gene: 8. The CDR3 sequence is CASNIGGRGYEQYF. CDR3 sequence (DNA): TGTGCCAGCAATATAGGCGGGAGGGGATACGAGCAGTACTTC.

The chain combines TRBV5-6 with TRBJ1-3; 9 positions agree with TRBD1. Germline trimming cut 0 bases from V and 2 bases from J; bases unmatched to any gene: 0. The CDR3 covers 15 residues. Per the germline V gene, CDR1 is SGHDT and CDR2 is YYEEEE. CDR3 residues: CASSLGTGAGNTIYF. The CDR3 DNA is TGTGCCAGCAGCTTGGGGACAGGGGCTGGAAACACCATATATTTT.

The genes are TRBV6-5 and TRBJ2-5, with TRBD2 as a possible D gene (7 bases). Trimming took off 6 bases at V and 5 bases at J, with 16 bases between the two ends. The CDR3 spans 14 residues. Germline loops: CDR1 MNHEY, CDR2 SVGAGI. DNA of the CDR3: TGTGCCAGCAGCGAACAGGGAGGGTGGGAGACCCAGTACTTC. Its translation is CASSEQGGWETQYF.

This chain connects TRBV11-2 to TRBJ2-1; TRBD2 matches 9 bases. The V gene's germline CDR1 is SGHAT and CDR2 FQNNGV. This CDR3 spans 15 amino acids. J was trimmed by 9 bases and V by 4 bases; bases with no gene match: 10. For the CDR3, the DNA is TGTGCCAGCAGCTCTTTGGCGGGAGGGCCGGGTGAGCAGTTCTTC. It translates to CASSSLAGGPGEQFF.

The rearrangement joins TRBV27 to TRBJ1-1, with D perhaps TRBD1 (6 bases). The V gene lost 0 bases and the J gene lost 1 base, with 15 bases spanning the gap. The CDR3 totals 17 residues. Germline CDR1 reads MNHEY; CDR2 reads SMNVEV (reference sequence). CDR3 sequence reads: CASSLSRPGHKNTEAFF. The CDR3 nucleotides read TGTGCCAGCAGTTTATCGCGACCGGGACACAAGAACACTGAAGCTTTCTTT.

The DNA for the CDR3 is TGCGCCAGCAGCTTGGCCTCTTCGGGGAGCACAGATACGCAGTATTTT. Its translation is CASSLASSGSTDTQYF. The gene calls are TRBV5-1 and TRBJ2-3; tentative D call: TRBD2 (5 bases). The CDR3 is made up of 16 amino acids. The V gene's germline CDR1 is SGHRS and CDR2 YFSETQ. V was trimmed by 0 bases and J by 0 bases, leaving 11 bases between them.

The chain recombines TRBV29-1 with TRBJ2-1; D is perhaps TRBD1 (6 bases). This CDR3 region has 12 residues. Trimming stripped 3 bases from V and 5 bases from J, with 8 bases between. Per the germline V gene, CDR1 is SQVTM and CDR2 is ANQGSEA. The CDR3 DNA follows: TGCAGCGTTGACAGGGGTAACAATGAGCAGTTCTTC. Translated: CSVDRGNNEQFF.

In DNA form, the CDR3 reads TGTGCAAGTCGAGCCAATGAGCAGTTCTTC. This translates into CASRANEQFF. The rearrangement links TRBV12-2 to TRBJ2-1; no DNA check was done on the table's D call, TRBD2. TRBV12-2 represents a pseudogene. The CDR3 is 10 residues long.

The gene calls are TRBV2 and TRBJ1-3; 9 bases align to TRBD1. Germline assignment: CDR1 SNHLY and CDR2 FYNNEI. The ends lost 4 bases at V and 4 bases at J; junction bases unmatched: 5. The CDR3 covers 15 residues. CDR3 DNA sequence: TGTGCCAGCAGTGCGGACAGGGGCATAGGAAACACCATATATTTT. Encoded protein: CASSADRGIGNTIYF.

This sequence joins TRBV13 and TRBJ2-6, with D perhaps TRBD1 (5 bases). The CDR3 extends over 15 amino acids. Germline CDR1 PRHDT, CDR2 FYEKMQ (reference sequence). V was pared by 4 bases and J by 2 bases, with 9 bases between. CDR3: CASSSTAAGANVLTF. The CDR3 nucleotides are TGTGCCAGCAGCTCGACAGCCGCTGGGGCCAACGTCCTGACTTTC.

The V and J genes are TRBV5-6 and TRBJ2-7; 8 bases map to TRBD1. CDR3 length: 14 amino acids. Losses at the gene ends were 4 bases for V and 2 bases for J; bases not matched to a gene: 5. Per germline, CDR1 SGHDT and CDR2 YYEEEE. CDR3 nucleotide sequence: TGTGCCAGCAGCATTCGGACAGGGCCCTACGAGCAGTACTTC. Translating it yields CASSIRTGPYEQYF.

The chain joins TRBV4-1 to TRBJ2-5, with TRBD2 matching 8 bases. Germline V gene sequence: CDR1 MGHRA, CDR2 YSYEKL. The CDR3 covers 14 residues. V gave up 3 bases and J gave up 4 bases; unmatched junction bases: 4. The CDR3: CASSQPGGVETQYF. CDR3 in DNA: TGCGCCAGCAGCCAGCCCGGGGGGGTAGAGACCCAGTACTTC.

Worth noting for this clone: The junction departs from germline at one end; a sequencing error may be responsible. The chain links TRBV7-7 to TRBJ2-5; TRBD1 might be the D (6 bases). The CDR3 is 13 residues long. Germline V gene data show CDR1 as SSHAT and CDR2 as FNYEAQ (reference sequence). CDR3 bases: TGTGCTAGCAGCCTCAGGGGTGGGGAGACCCAGTACTTC. Translating gives CASSLRGGETQYF. The variable domain in full, with the rest retrieved from reference TRBV7-7 and TRBJ2-5, is GAGVSQSPRYKVTKRGQDVTLRCDPISSHATLYWYQQALGQGPEFLTYFNYEAQPDKSGLPSDRFSAERPEGSISTLTIQRTEQRDSAMYRCASSLRGGETQYFGPGTRLLVL.

Here the CDR3 DNA reads TGTGCCAGCAGCCGACTAGCGGGGGAGGGTCGAGAGACCCAGTACTTC. It codes for CASSRLAGEGRETQYF. The V call is TRBV5-4, the J call TRBJ2-5, with 12 nucleotides matching TRBD2. Losses at the gene ends were 4 bases for V and 4 bases for J; bases not matched to a gene: 8. Germline V lookup: CDR1 SGHNT, CDR2 YYREEE (reference sequence). CDR3 length: 16 residues.

This clone has more than one count but fewer than ten. CDR3 amino acids: CAGPTSGSRKTQYF. The CDR3 nucleotides read TGTGCCGGACCGACTAGCGGGAGTAGGAAGACCCAGTACTTC. This chain links TRBV21-1 with TRBJ2-5; the table's D call, TRBD2, has no DNA check behind it. TRBV21-1 is a known pseudogene. The CDR3 extends over 14 amino acids.

The chain joins TRBV11-2 to TRBJ2-7; 8 positions match TRBD1. CDR3 size: 13 residues. J lost 6 bases, V lost 7 bases, and 8 bases had no gene match. Per the germline V gene, CDR1 is SGHAT and CDR2 is FQNNGV. DNA for the CDR3: TGTGCCAGCACCCGACAGGGGTTCGGCGAGCAGTACTTC. Translation gives CASTRQGFGEQYF.

This chain links TRBV27 with TRBJ2-7; 7 positions match TRBD2. Trimming removed 4 bases from V and 1 base from J; junction bases left unmatched: 4. CDR1 and CDR2 (germline): MNHEY, SMNVEV (reference sequence). This CDR3 is built from 14 residues. CDR3 sequence (DNA): TGTGCCAGCAGTTACAGGCGGGAGTCCTACGAGCAGTACTTC. It translates to CASSYRRESYEQYF.

This clone was detected only once. This sequence joins TRBV9 and TRBJ2-7, with TRBD1 matching over 7 bases. Germline-derived CDR1 and CDR2 are SGDLS and YYNGEE. The CDR3 has 16 residues. The V gene end was trimmed by 4 bases and the J gene end by 0 bases; junction bases not matched to a gene: 10. CDR3 in DNA: TGTGCCAGCAGCCCAAGTCCGGGACAGAGCTCCTACGAGCAGTACTTC. Encoded protein: CASSPSPGQSSYEQYF.

This sequence joins TRBV28 and TRBJ2-1; 9 positions match TRBD2. This CDR3 spans 15 amino acids. In germline, CDR1 is MDHEN, CDR2 SYDVKM. The J segment lost 9 bases and the V segment lost 0 bases, leaving 6 bases of the junction unmatched. The CDR3, as DNA: TGTGCCAGCAGTTTATGGGGTAGCGGGAGTAGTGAGCAGTTCTTC. It translates to CASSLWGSGSSEQFF.

The V call is TRBV7-9, the J call TRBJ1-5, with 7 bases aligning to TRBD1. CDR3 length equals 14 residues. Germline loops: CDR1 SEHNR, CDR2 FQNEAQ (reference sequence). The ends lost 5 bases at V and 4 bases at J; junction bases unmatched: 5. CDR3 residues: CASSRTGENQPQHF. The CDR3 DNA is TGTGCCAGCAGCCGTACAGGGGAGAATCAGCCCCAGCATTTT.

Concerning this clone itself: One end of the junction does not line up with germline, which may come from a read error. This chain joins TRBV2 and TRBJ2-1; 8 positions agree with TRBD1. The CDR3 totals 14 residues. The germline gives CDR1 SNHLY, CDR2 FYNNEI. The CDR3 region is CAGSAETGDNEQFF. CDR3 DNA: TGTGCCGGCAGCGCTGAGACAGGGGACAATGAGCAGTTCTTC.

This sequence joins TRBV6-5 and TRBJ2-7; 7 bases match TRBD2. The CDR3 is 14 residues long. From germline, CDR1 is MNHEY and CDR2 SVGAGI. With 1 base clipped from V and 3 bases from J, the junction kept 3 bases outside the gene matches. This chain's CDR3 is CASSYFGGDYEQYF. CDR3 DNA: TGTGCCAGCAGTTACTTTGGGGGGGACTACGAGCAGTACTTC.

The chain couples TRBV4-2 to TRBJ1-4; D may be TRBD1 (5 bases). Germline assignment: CDR1 LGHNA and CDR2 YNFKEQ. V was pared by 5 bases and J by 5 bases, with 15 bases between. The CDR3 is 15 amino acids. Here the CDR3 reads CASSKRGPENEKLFF. CDR3 coding DNA: TGTGCCAGCAGCAAGCGGGGCCCCGAGAATGAAAAACTGTTTTTT.

The chain joins TRBV9 to TRBJ1-3, with D possibly TRBD1 on 5 matching bases. Germline V gene lookup returns CDR1 SGDLS and CDR2 YYNGEE. This CDR3 region has 14 residues. The V end lost 6 bases, the J end lost 4 bases, and 14 bases lay between the germline ends. The CDR3 DNA follows: TGTGCCAGCACGATCGGGGGATCAGGAAACACCATATATTTT. This encodes CASTIGGSGNTIYF. The whole variable domain, remainder taken from reference TRBV9 and TRBJ1-3, is DSGVTQTPKHLITATGQRVTLRCSPRSGDLSVYWYQQSLDQGLQFLIQYYNGEERAKGNILERFSAQQFPDLHSELNLSSLELGDSALYFCASTIGGSGNTIYFGEGSWLTVV.

The rearrangement uses TRBV30 and TRBJ1-2, with TRBD1 matching 9 bases. The V and J ends lost 0 bases and 8 bases, in that order; junction bases with no gene match: 1. CDR1 GTSNPN and CDR2 SVGIG come from the germline V gene (reference sequence). CDR3 length equals 12 residues. For the CDR3, the DNA is TGTGCCTGGAGTGTGGGACAGGGAGGCTACACCTTC. Amino acid sequence: CAWSVGQGGYTF.